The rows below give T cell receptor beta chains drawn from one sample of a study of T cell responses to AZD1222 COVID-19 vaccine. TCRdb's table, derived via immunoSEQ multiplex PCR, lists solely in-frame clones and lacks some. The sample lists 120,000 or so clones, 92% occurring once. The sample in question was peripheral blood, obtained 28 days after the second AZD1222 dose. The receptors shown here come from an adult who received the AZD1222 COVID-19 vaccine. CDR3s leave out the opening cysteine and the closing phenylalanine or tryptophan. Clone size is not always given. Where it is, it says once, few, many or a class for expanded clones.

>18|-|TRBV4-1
ASSQVSGLAGGPITGELF
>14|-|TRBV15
ATSRDRMETNTEAF
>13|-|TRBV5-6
AKIGIRTFGNTIY
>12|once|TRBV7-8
ASSLSAGKAEQY
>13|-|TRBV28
ASSLYRGLNTEAF
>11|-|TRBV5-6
ASNRDRNTEAF
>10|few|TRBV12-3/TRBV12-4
ASVGGPGELF
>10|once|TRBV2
ASSRGPEAQH
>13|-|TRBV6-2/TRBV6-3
ASSDKGFPNTEAF
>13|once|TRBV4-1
ASSHTWGTDNEQF
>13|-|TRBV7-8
ASSLAGIGANVLT
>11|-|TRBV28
ASSWGINQPQH
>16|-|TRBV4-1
ASSQVLAGGPDTGELF
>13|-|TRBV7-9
ASSRVGGAGSPLH
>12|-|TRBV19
ASAPSGRPDTQY
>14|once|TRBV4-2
ASSQNYMGIGYGYT
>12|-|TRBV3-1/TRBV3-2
ASSLREENTEAF
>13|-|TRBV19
ASSISVGGPSPLH
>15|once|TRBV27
ASSFREALGRNEKLF
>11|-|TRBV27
ASSFRGTGELF
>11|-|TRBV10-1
ASSARDRSGYT
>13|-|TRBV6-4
ASSDWAPDNQPQH
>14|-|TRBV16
ASSPLGDRVGEKLF
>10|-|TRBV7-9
ASSISQSIAF
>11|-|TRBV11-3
ASSLEGTGEAF
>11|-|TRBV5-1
ASSWREGRMLF
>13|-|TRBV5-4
ASSSLAGGYNEQF
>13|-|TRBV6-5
ASSYGGLVPDTQY
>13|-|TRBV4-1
ASSQGSSGGLEQF
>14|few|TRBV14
ASSQDFGTGAEKLF
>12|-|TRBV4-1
ASSQGWDPGTQY
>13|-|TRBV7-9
ASSFGGFPTDTQY
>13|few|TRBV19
ASSKAKATNEKLF
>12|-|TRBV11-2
ASSLDDRGYGYT
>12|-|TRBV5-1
ASSTEKNTGELF
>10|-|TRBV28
ASSLGAYGYT
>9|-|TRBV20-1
SARVKVGYT
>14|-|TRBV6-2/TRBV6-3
ASSYGLAGLRETQY
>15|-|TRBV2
ASSNLKLAGGWNEQF
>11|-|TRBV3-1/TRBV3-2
ASSLFNNSPLH
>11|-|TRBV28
ASSLSREETQY
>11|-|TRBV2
ASILGGSYGYT
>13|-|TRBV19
ASRTSTIRGTEAF
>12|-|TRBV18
ASSTDTGAVGYT
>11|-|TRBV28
ASSSGLNQPQH
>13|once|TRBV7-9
ASSLVGQGVFGYT
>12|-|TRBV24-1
ATSDGGSNYGYT
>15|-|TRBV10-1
ASSDRLKGVNNSPLH
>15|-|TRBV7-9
ASSLAMGVGSNSPLH
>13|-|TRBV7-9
ASSLTRGTRDEQF
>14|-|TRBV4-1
ASSQGDRATNEKLF
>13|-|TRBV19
ASSITTVAKNIQY
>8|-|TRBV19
ASVDEKLF